This TCR beta chain was sequenced during a study of OX40 agonist ivuxolimab in advanced cancers. Looking at the study overall: Given to patients was ivuxolimab, an agonistic anti-OX40 (CD134) antibody.

Germline assignment: CDR1 MNHNS and CDR2 SASEGT. The CDR3 loop spans 14 amino acids. V was pared by 6 bases and J by 2 bases, with 6 bases of the junction left unmatched. The table came from immunoSEQ multiplex PCR; TCRdb's copy has only in-frame clones and leaves some out. The sample consists of around 84,000 clones, roughly 90% of them appearing once. The input for sequencing was CD4+ or CD8+ T cells sorted from blood, taken in a trial of the OX40 agonist ivuxolimab. V and J are TRBV6-1 and TRBJ1-2; 7 positions agree with TRBD1. This clonotype was obtained from an adult with an advanced solid tumor such as melanoma, head and neck, liver or kidney cancer. The CDR3 spells CASRSFRGNYGYTF. As DNA, the CDR3 is TGTGCCAGCAGATCTTTCAGGGGGAACTATGGCTACACCTTC.